The 31 T cell receptor beta chains presented below share a single source sample, sequenced in a study of early T cells in non-severe SARS-CoV-2 infection. Via MiXCR, TCRdb re-called the 5' RACE reads, giving one row per CDR3 protein. The sample lists fewer than 120,000 distinct CDR3 sequences, 10% to 15% occurring once. The material was whole blood, obtained at baseline. The receptor source for this set is an adult who was a healthcare worker with PCR-confirmed SARS-CoV-2 infection or an uninfected control (not recorded which).

This chain links TRBV6-6 with TRBJ2-7; D possibly corresponds to TRBD1 (5 bases). V lost 1 base to trimming and J lost 2 bases, with 12 bases between them. The germline CDR1 and CDR2 sequences are MNHNY and SVGAGI (reference sequence). The CDR3 sequence is 15 residues long. This CDR3 reads CASSYLGAVAYEQYF. CDR3 coding DNA: TGTGCCAGCAGTTACTTAGGGGCAGTAGCCTACGAGCAGTACTTC.

This clonotype was detected only a few times. The chain is built from TRBV20-1 and TRBJ1-1; 9 positions match TRBD1. V lost 0 bases, J lost 1 base, and 3 bases stayed unmatched. CDR3 length: 15 amino acids. The germline V gene encodes CDR1 DFQATT and CDR2 SNEGSKA (reference sequence). Here the CDR3 reads CSARDGQGQNTEAFF. The CDR3, as DNA: TGCAGTGCTAGAGACGGACAGGGGCAGAACACTGAAGCTTTCTTT.

This sequence joins TRBV20-1 and TRBJ1-2; D uncertain. The V end lost 8 bases, the J end lost 2 bases, and 12 bases lay between the germline ends. Germline values: CDR1 DFQATT, CDR2 SNEGSKA (reference sequence). CDR3 length equals 12 residues. CDR3 amino acids: CSSPEGNYGYTF. For the CDR3, the DNA is TGCAGTTCCCCGGAAGGGAACTATGGCTACACCTTC.

This clonotype was counted a few times. The J gene is TRBJ1-5, the V gene TRBV20-1, with D unclear. Germline V lookup: CDR1 DFQATT, CDR2 SNEGSKA (reference sequence). The CDR3 consists of 15 residues. Trimming took off 0 bases at V and 3 bases at J, with 12 bases between the two ends. The CDR3 loop reads CSAREVAGNNQPQHF. DNA of the CDR3: TGCAGTGCTAGAGAGGTGGCCGGCAACAATCAGCCCCAGCATTTT.

Concerning this clonotype itself: This sequence may be a read error, since a much larger clone differs from it by one base. The rearrangement uses TRBV7-2 and TRBJ2-5, with D perhaps matching TRBD1 (5 bases). Between the trimmed V and J ends, which lost 3 bases and 2 bases, there was a span of 7 bases. The CDR3 length is 13 residues. CDR1 and CDR2 from the germline V gene are SGHTA and FQGNSA. CDR3 nucleotide sequence: TGTGCCAGCAGCTTCGACAGACAAGAGACCCAGTACTTC. The encoded protein is CASSFDRQETQYF.

The gene calls are TRBV7-9 and TRBJ1-6, with D tentatively TRBD1 (5 bases). V dropped 7 bases and J dropped 6 bases, with 13 bases sitting between them. Per germline, CDR1 SEHNR and CDR2 FQNEAQ (reference sequence). This CDR3 spans 14 amino acids. The CDR3 DNA sequence: TGTGCCAGCAAGCATCGGGACGGTAATTCACCCCTCCACTTT. This encodes CASKHRDGNSPLHF.

This clonotype was counted at least ten times. This rearrangement joins TRBV11-2 to TRBJ2-7, with TRBD1 matching 8 bases. The CDR3 runs 13 residues. Germline V gene sequence: CDR1 SGHAT, CDR2 FQNNGV. The ends lost 3 bases at V and 4 bases at J; junction bases unmatched: 2. The chain's CDR3 is CASSFDRGYEQYF. For the CDR3, the DNA is TGTGCCAGCAGCTTCGACAGGGGTTACGAGCAGTACTTC.

Regarding this clonotype: With a much larger clone just one base away, this may be a read error. The J gene is TRBJ2-3, the V gene TRBV30; a possible D gene is TRBD2 (5 bases). CDR3 size: 15 residues. Trimming removed 4 bases at V and 5 bases at J, with 19 bases between. The germline V gene encodes CDR1 GTSNPN and CDR2 SVGIG (reference sequence). The CDR3 DNA reads as TGTGCCTGGAACACTCTAGCAGGACGCATAGATACGCAGTATTTT. Translating gives CAWNTLAGRIDTQYF.

V gene TRBV28 combines with J gene TRBJ1-2, with D possibly being TRBD1 (6 bases). Germline V gene data show CDR1 as MDHEN and CDR2 as SYDVKM. CDR3 length equals 16 residues. V was cut by 4 bases and J by 4 bases, with 19 bases left in between. The CDR3 loop is CASSSPGGAKVYGYTF. In nucleotides, the CDR3 is TGTGCCAGCAGTTCCCCGGGGGGCGCTAAGGTCTATGGCTACACCTTC.

The V gene is TRBV6-1, the J gene TRBJ2-5, with 8 positions matching TRBD1. V shed 5 bases and J 2 bases; nucleotides not matched to a gene: 10. The CDR3 sequence is 16 residues long. Germline V lookup: CDR1 MNHNS, CDR2 SASEGT. The CDR3 is CASSYTGGPMQETQYF. In DNA form, the CDR3 reads TGTGCCAGCAGTTATACAGGGGGGCCAATGCAAGAGACCCAGTACTTC.

The gene calls are TRBV28 and TRBJ2-6, with D perhaps TRBD1 (7 bases). CDR1 and CDR2 from the germline V gene are MDHEN and SYDVKM. The ends were cut back, 3 bases at V and 2 bases at J, with 17 bases in the middle. The CDR3 runs 18 residues. This CDR3 is CASSLWTGWGAGANVLTF. CDR3 in DNA: TGTGCCAGCAGTTTGTGGACAGGCTGGGGGGCTGGGGCCAACGTCCTGACTTTC.

There are many counts of this clonotype. The chain recombines TRBV9 with TRBJ1-4, with a tentative D call TRBD1 (5 bases). Trimming pared 4 bases from V and 8 bases from J, leaving 21 bases between. CDR3 length equals 16 residues. Germline-derived CDR1 and CDR2 are SGDLS and YYNGEE. CDR3 region: CASSPGTHSGGEKLFF. The CDR3 nucleotides are TGTGCCAGCAGCCCCGGGACTCATTCTGGAGGGGAAAAACTGTTTTTT. The variable domain in full, completed from reference TRBV9 and TRBJ1-4, reads DSGVTQTPKHLITATGQRVTLRCSPRSGDLSVYWYQQSLDQGLQFLIQYYNGEERAKGNILERFSAQQFPDLHSELNLSSLELGDSALYFCASSPGTHSGGEKLFFGSGTQLSVL.

This clonotype was found many times. This chain joins TRBV18 and TRBJ1-1, with D perhaps matching TRBD1 (5 bases). The germline CDR1 and CDR2 sequences are KGHSH and LQKENI. The CDR3 totals 15 residues. V was shortened by 6 bases and J by 3 bases, with 17 bases between the two germline ends. The CDR3 region is CASSVGPQEYTEAFF. DNA for the CDR3: TGTGCCAGCTCGGTGGGGCCTCAGGAATACACTGAAGCTTTCTTT.

This clonotype has only a few counts. The chain carries TRBV6-1 and TRBJ1-4, with 9 bases fitting TRBD1. Germline V gene sequence: CDR1 MNHNS, CDR2 SASEGT. Unmatched junction bases numbered 5, after V lost 9 bases and J lost 6 bases. The CDR3 runs 13 residues. CDR3 region: CASSRDRDEKLFF. The CDR3 DNA reads TGTGCCAGTTCTCGGGACAGGGATGAAAAACTGTTTTTT.

This clonotype was seen many times. A read error may account for a junction end that differs from germline. The J gene is TRBJ1-4, the V gene TRBV19; D may be TRBD1 (5 bases). The length of the CDR3 is 11 residues. Germline V lookup: CDR1 LNHDA, CDR2 SQIVND (reference sequence). The CDR3 loop is CASSPGAGLLF. The CDR3 DNA is TGTGCCAGTAGCCCCGGGGCAGGGCTGCTTTTT. Full variable domain (missing parts from reference TRBV19 and TRBJ1-4): DGGITQSPKYLFRKEGQNVTLSCEQNLNHDAMYWYRQDPGQGLRLIYYSQIVNDFQKGDIAEGYSVSREKKESFPLTVTSAQKNPTAFYLCASSPGAGLLFGSGTQLSVL.

V is TRBV12-3 or TRBV12-4 and J is TRBJ2-1; 7 bases agree with TRBD1. Unmatched junction bases numbered 8, after V lost 5 bases and J lost 4 bases. This CDR3 contains 15 residues. This CDR3 reads CASSADRASYNEQFF. For the CDR3, the DNA is TGTGCCAGCAGTGCCGACAGGGCTTCTTACAATGAGCAGTTCTTC.

This clonotype showed up many times. The chain uses TRBV4-1 and TRBJ2-1; 13 positions match TRBD2. V trimming: 6 bases; J trimming: 7 bases; junction bases outside the gene matches: 9. This CDR3 has 16 residues. The germline V gene encodes CDR1 MGHRA and CDR2 YSYEKL. The CDR3 region is CASRNGLAGVGNEQFF. The CDR3 DNA is TGCGCCAGCAGGAATGGACTAGCGGGAGTGGGGAATGAGCAGTTCTTC.

The V gene is TRBV7-2, the J gene TRBJ2-3, with 8 bases aligning to TRBD2. After removal of 0 bases from V and 3 bases from J, the junction contained 14 bases not matched to a gene. The CDR3 length is 19 residues. Germline V gives CDR1 SGHTA, CDR2 FQGNSA. CDR3 in DNA: TGTGCCAGCAGCTTAGCGCCCGGACGGGGGGGCCCATCGACAGATACGCAGTATTTT. Its translation is CASSLAPGRGGPSTDTQYF.

This clonotype was seen ten or more times. The genes are TRBV10-3 and TRBJ2-3, with 8 bases that match TRBD2. The CDR3 totals 15 residues. Looked up from germline, CDR1 is ENHRY and CDR2 is SYGVKD. Losses at the gene ends were 4 bases for V and 1 base for J; bases not matched to a gene: 4. The CDR3 region is CAISAQTSGTDTQYF. The CDR3 nucleotides are TGTGCCATCAGTGCCCAGACTAGCGGCACAGATACGCAGTATTTT.

This clonotype showed up many times. The chain employs TRBV7-9 and TRBJ1-4; 9 nucleotides match TRBD1. V was clipped by 5 bases and J by 7 bases; unmatched bases: 14. The CDR3 runs 17 residues. Germline CDR1 SEHNR, CDR2 FQNEAQ (reference sequence). The CDR3 spells CASSTRHLGQGGEKLFF. CDR3 nucleotide sequence: TGTGCCAGCAGCACACGACATCTGGGACAGGGAGGTGAAAAACTGTTTTTT.

This clonotype has at least ten counts. This chain uses TRBV12-3 or TRBV12-4 with TRBJ2-3, with 14 bases fitting TRBD2. The CDR3 consists of 18 residues. Trimming took 3 bases from V and 5 from J; bases not matched to a gene: 10. The CDR3 bases are TGTGCCAGCAGTTTGGAGTTGGGACTAGCGGGAGTCGGAGATACGCAGTATTTT. This codes for CASSLELGLAGVGDTQYF.

The sample holds a few counts of this clonotype. The rearrangement links TRBV7-9 to TRBJ1-4; 9 nucleotides line up with TRBD1. Germline V gene data show CDR1 as SEHNR and CDR2 as FQNEAQ (reference sequence). The junction had 3 bases not matched to a gene; V was cut back by 5 bases and J by 5 bases. The CDR3 loop spans 14 amino acids. The CDR3 DNA follows: TGTGCCAGCAGCGCCACAGGGGGCAATGAAAAACTGTTTTTT. Translated, it gives CASSATGGNEKLFF.

This chain uses TRBV6-5 with TRBJ2-1, with 7 bases identical to TRBD2. The CDR3 loop spans 16 amino acids. The V segment lost 6 bases and the J segment 0 bases; nucleotides outside the gene matches: 8. Germline V CDR1 and CDR2: MNHEY, SVGAGI. The CDR3 nucleotides read TGTGCCAGCAGGTCTCGGGGCGGGAGCTCCTACAATGAGCAGTTCTTC. It specifies CASRSRGGSSYNEQFF.

This rearrangement joins TRBV28 to TRBJ1-6; TRBD1 matches at 9 bases. This CDR3 has 14 amino acids. The ends lost 8 bases at V and 4 bases at J; junction bases unmatched: 3. Germline CDR1 and CDR2: MDHEN and SYDVKM. The CDR3 DNA is TGTGCCAGCCATGGACAGGGGTATAATTCACCCCTCCACTTT. This encodes CASHGQGYNSPLHF.

This clonotype was recorded many times. The genes are TRBV2 and TRBJ1-1; no reliable D call. CDR3 length equals 13 residues. Germline V gene data show CDR1 as SNHLY and CDR2 as FYNNEI. V was clipped by 7 bases and J by 0 bases, with 9 bases between them. CDR3 region: CASTEQLNTEAFF. The CDR3 coding sequence is TGTGCCAGCACGGAACAGTTGAACACTGAAGCTTTCTTT.

As for this clonotype: This could be a read error, since a much larger clone is one nucleotide away. The conserved phenylalanine or tryptophan normally closing the CDR3 is absent here, so this likely arose from a read error. The chain joins TRBV6-6 to TRBJ2-7; 12 bases are shared with TRBD2. Germline V gene sequence: CDR1 MNHNY, CDR2 SVGAGI (reference sequence). The CDR3 has 14 residues. Trimming removed 6 bases from V and 7 bases from J; junction bases left unmatched: 7. The CDR3, as DNA: TGTGCCAGCAGAACCCCTGGACTAGCGGGGGAGCAGTACTAC. Amino acid sequence: CASRTPGLAGEQYY.

This clonotype appeared a few times. The genes are TRBV5-5 and TRBJ2-7, with D uncertain. There are 14 residues in the CDR3. The germline gives CDR1 SGHKS, CDR2 YYEKEE (reference sequence). V was cut by 0 bases and J by 2 bases, with 9 bases left in between. The CDR3 sequence: CASSLEWAAYEQYF. As DNA, the CDR3 is TGTGCCAGCAGCTTGGAATGGGCCGCCTACGAGCAGTACTTC. Based on the CDR3 plus reference TRBV5-5 and TRBJ2-7, the full variable domain is DAGVTQSPTHLIKTRGQQVTLRCSPISGHKSVSWYQQVLGQGPQFIFQYYEKEERGRGNFPDRFSARQFPNYSSELNVNALLLGDSALYLCASSLEWAAYEQYFGPGTRLTVT.

This clonotype was picked up many times. The rearrangement joins TRBV30 to TRBJ2-7; 7 positions agree with TRBD1. Germline V gene sequence: CDR1 GTSNPN, CDR2 SVGIG (reference sequence). With 5 bases clipped from V and 3 bases from J, the junction kept 10 bases outside the gene matches. This CDR3 region has 14 residues. The CDR3 protein is CAWATGERRYEQYF. CDR3 nucleotides: TGTGCCTGGGCTACAGGGGAGAGACGCTACGAGCAGTACTTC.

The chain couples TRBV7-9 to TRBJ2-2, with TRBD1 matching 11 bases. The length of the CDR3 is 15 residues. Germline CDR1 reads SEHNR; CDR2 reads FQNEAQ (reference sequence). Trimming cost V 4 bases and J 5 bases; bases outside gene matches: 3. CDR3 sequence: CASSYGQGATGELFF. The CDR3 DNA reads TGTGCCAGCAGCTATGGACAGGGGGCTACCGGGGAGCTGTTTTTT. Together with reference TRBV7-9 and TRBJ2-2, the CDR3 gives the full variable domain: DTGVSQNPRHKITKRGQNVTFRCDPISEHNRLYWYRQTLGQGPEFLTYFQNEAQLEKSRLLSDRFSAERPKGSFSTLEIQRTEQGDSAMYLCASSYGQGATGELFFGEGSRLTVL.

This chain links TRBV28 with TRBJ2-3; D not certain. The germline CDR1 and CDR2 sequences are MDHEN and SYDVKM. Trimming cost V 1 base and J 2 bases, with 4 bases left between them. This CDR3 region has 13 residues. CDR3 DNA: TGTGCCAGCAGTTTATATTTCACAGATACGCAGTATTTT. It encodes CASSLYFTDTQYF. Full variable domain (missing parts from reference TRBV28 and TRBJ2-3): DVKVTQSSRYLVKRTGEKVFLECVQDMDHENMFWYRQDPGLGLRLIYFSYDVKMKEKGDIPEGYSVSREKKERFSLILESASTNQTSMYLCASSLYFTDTQYFGPGTRLTVL.

There are a few counts of this clonotype. The J gene is TRBJ1-2, the V gene TRBV5-5, with D possibly TRBD1 on 5 matching bases. V lost 4 bases to trimming and J lost 8 bases, with 21 bases between them. The CDR3 loop spans 15 amino acids. CDR1 is SGHKS, CDR2 YYEKEE, per germline (reference sequence). CDR3 sequence reads: CASSLRDLKGDGYTF. The CDR3 nucleotides are TGTGCCAGCAGCCTCCGGGACCTCAAAGGGGACGGCTACACCTTC.